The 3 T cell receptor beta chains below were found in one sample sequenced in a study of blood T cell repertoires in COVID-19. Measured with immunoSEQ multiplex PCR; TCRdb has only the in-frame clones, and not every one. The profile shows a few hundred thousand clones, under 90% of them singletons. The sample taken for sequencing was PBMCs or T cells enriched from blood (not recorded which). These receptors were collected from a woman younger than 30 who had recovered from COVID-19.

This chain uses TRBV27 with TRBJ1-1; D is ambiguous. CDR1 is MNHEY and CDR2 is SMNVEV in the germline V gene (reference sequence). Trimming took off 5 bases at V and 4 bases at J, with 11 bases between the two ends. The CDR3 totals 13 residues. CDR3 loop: CASSITSGTEAFF. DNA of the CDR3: TGTGCCAGCAGTATCACTTCAGGCACTGAAGCTTTCTTT.

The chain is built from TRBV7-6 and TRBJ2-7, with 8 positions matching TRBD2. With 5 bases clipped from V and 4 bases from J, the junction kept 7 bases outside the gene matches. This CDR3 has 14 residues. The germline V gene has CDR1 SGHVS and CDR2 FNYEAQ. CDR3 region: CASSPTGGGYEQYF. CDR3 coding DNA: TGTGCCAGCAGCCCTACGGGGGGGGGTTACGAGCAGTACTTC.

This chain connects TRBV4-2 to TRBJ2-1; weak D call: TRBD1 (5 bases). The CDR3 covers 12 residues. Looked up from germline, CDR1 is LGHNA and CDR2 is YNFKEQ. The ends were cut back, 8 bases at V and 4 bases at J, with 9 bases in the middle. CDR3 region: CASRAGYNEQFF. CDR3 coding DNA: TGTGCCAGCCGCGCAGGGTACAATGAGCAGTTCTTC.